These 32 T cell receptor beta chains came from one sample sequenced in a study of T cell repertoires in cytomegalovirus infection. Via MiXCR, TCRdb re-called the reads, giving one row per CDR3 protein. This sample has hundreds of thousands of distinct CDR3 sequences, with about 8.8% found just once. Sequenced input: PBMCs. The receptors were sampled from a human donor in good health (CMV status not recorded). Some clones in this sample may be carry-over from other donors' samples.

This clonotype was seen many times. The rearrangement joins TRBV5-1 to TRBJ2-7; D perhaps matches TRBD1 (6 bases). The length of the CDR3 is 14 residues. V lost 4 bases and J lost 5, with 16 bases in between. Germline V gives CDR1 SGHRS, CDR2 YFSETQ. The DNA of the CDR3 is TGCGCCAGCAGCCCAGCCGGGACACTCCACGAGCAGTACGTC. Protein product: CASSPAGTLHEQYV.

This clonotype was observed at least ten times. The rearrangement links TRBV3-1 to TRBJ2-1, with unresolved D. Germline V gene data show CDR1 as LGHDT and CDR2 as YNNKEL (reference sequence). Trimming removed 0 bases from V and 8 bases from J, with 11 bases in between. The CDR3 is made up of 14 amino acids. The CDR3 DNA sequence: TGTGCCAGCAGCCAAGACGGCGCCCTGGATGAGCAGTTCTTC. Its translation is CASSQDGALDEQFF.

This clonotype was found many times. The gene calls are TRBV28 and TRBJ2-2; unclear D gene. CDR1 MDHEN and CDR2 SYDVKM come from the germline V gene. This CDR3 region has 14 residues. V lost 6 bases and J lost 4, with 12 bases in between. This CDR3 is CASRSGSRTGELFF. CDR3 in DNA: TGTGCCAGCAGGAGTGGCAGCCGCACCGGGGAGCTGTTTTTT.

This clonotype was recorded a few times. The chain uses TRBV12-3 or TRBV12-4 and TRBJ2-1, with 8 bases that match TRBD2. V shed 4 bases and J 0 bases; nucleotides not matched to a gene: 8. The CDR3 has 17 residues. The CDR3 loop is CASSSRVAGSSYNEQFF. DNA for the CDR3: TGTGCCAGCAGTTCCCGGGTAGCGGGGAGCTCCTACAATGAGCAGTTCTTC.

This clonotype was recorded many times. The V call is TRBV7-2, the J call TRBJ2-7; 7 bases are a match to TRBD1. The J segment lost 5 bases and the V segment lost 5 bases, leaving 6 bases of the junction unmatched. The CDR3 is 13 residues long. Germline loops: CDR1 SGHTA, CDR2 FQGNSA. CDR3 coding DNA: TGTGCCAGCAGCGGAGAGGGGGCTAACGAGCAGTACGTC. Protein sequence: CASSGEGANEQYV.

This clonotype was found many times. This sequence joins TRBV12-3 or TRBV12-4 and TRBJ1-3; D remains unclear. The CDR3 totals 14 residues. Trimming removed 10 bases at V and 0 bases at J, with 13 bases between. CDR3 region: CATRRSNSGNTIYF. The CDR3 nucleotides read TGTGCCACCCGTCGGAGCAACTCTGGAAACACCATATATTTT.

This clonotype was picked up many times. V gene TRBV28 combines with J gene TRBJ1-1; TRBD1 is a possible D gene (5 bases). V lost 2 bases and J 5 bases, leaving 12 bases between the germline ends. Germline values: CDR1 MDHEN, CDR2 SYDVKM. CDR3 length: 14 amino acids. The DNA of the CDR3 is TGTGCCAGCAGTTTAGGCGGGGGGAGGACTGAAGCTTTCTTT. It specifies CASSLGGGRTEAFF.

This clonotype has ten or more counts. The chain links TRBV10-1 to TRBJ2-2; D remains ambiguous. This CDR3 comprises 13 residues. CDR1 is WNHNN and CDR2 is SYGVQD in the germline V gene (reference sequence). Between the trimmed V and J ends, which lost 2 bases and 4 bases, there was a span of 5 bases. This CDR3 reads CASSEAVTGELFF. CDR3 nucleotides: TGCGCCAGCAGTGAGGCAGTCACCGGGGAGCTGTTTTTT.

This clonotype was recorded many times. J is TRBJ2-1 and V is TRBV25-1; 8 nucleotides agree with TRBD2. This CDR3 spans 15 amino acids. Per germline, CDR1 MGHDK and CDR2 SYGVNS. J was trimmed by 7 bases and V by 2 bases; bases with no gene match: 7. The CDR3 loop is CASSERAGDDNEQFF. The DNA for the CDR3 is TGTGCCAGCAGTGAACGAGCGGGGGACGATAATGAGCAGTTCTTC.

Many counts were recorded for this clonotype. The chain recombines TRBV6-2 or TRBV6-3 with TRBJ1-1, with D possibly matching TRBD1 (5 bases). The CDR3 has 12 amino acids. V gave up 6 bases and J gave up 12 bases, with 17 bases separating them. Germline CDR1 reads MNHEY; CDR2 reads SVGEGT. The CDR3 sequence is CASRRDEGQTFF. The CDR3 DNA reads as TGTGCCAGCAGACGAGACGAGGGGCAAACTTTCTTT.

There are many counts of this clonotype. The V gene is TRBV7-2, the J gene TRBJ1-6; the D is unclear. Germline V gene sequence: CDR1 SGHTA, CDR2 FQGNSA. This CDR3 is built from 15 residues. Trimming removed 3 bases at V and 9 bases at J, with 15 bases between. CDR3 protein: CASSFGRAEFSPLHF. The DNA of the CDR3 is TGTGCCAGCAGCTTTGGGAGGGCAGAATTTTCACCCCTCCACTTT.

This clonotype was detected many times. This chain links TRBV12-3 or TRBV12-4 with TRBJ1-1, with D perhaps TRBD1 (6 bases). CDR3 length equals 14 residues. V was cut by 5 bases and J by 1 base, with 11 bases left in between. As DNA, the CDR3 is TGTGCCAGCAGTGAACTGACAGGGAACACTGAAGCTTTCTTT. It translates to CASSELTGNTEAFF.

The gene calls are TRBV12-5 and TRBJ1-1; 7 bases agree with TRBD1. V was clipped by 0 bases and J by 4 bases; unmatched bases: 5. The germline V gene has CDR1 LGHNT and CDR2 FRNRAP. The CDR3 has 15 residues. The CDR3 sequence is CASGLVDRDRTEAFF. DNA for the CDR3: TGTGCTAGTGGTTTGGTAGACAGGGATCGCACTGAAGCTTTCTTT.

This clonotype was observed many times. This chain connects TRBV7-9 to TRBJ2-1, with D possibly being TRBD1 (6 bases). Trimming pared 2 bases from V and 0 bases from J, leaving 8 bases between. CDR1 is SEHNR and CDR2 is FQNEAQ in the germline V gene (reference sequence). This CDR3 is built from 15 residues. This CDR3 reads CASSLLQGSYNEQFF. The CDR3 DNA is TGTGCCAGCAGCTTATTACAGGGCTCCTACAATGAGCAGTTCTTC.

Ten or more counts support this clonotype. The V gene is TRBV7-2, the J gene TRBJ2-5; 7 positions agree with TRBD1. The CDR3 spans 14 residues. Germline values: CDR1 SGHTA, CDR2 FQGNSA. The V gene end was trimmed by 2 bases and the J gene end by 5 bases; junction bases not matched to a gene: 5. The CDR3: CASSLRGRLETQYF. The CDR3 DNA follows: TGTGCCAGCAGCTTAAGGGGGCGGTTGGAGACCCAGTACTTC. Complete variable domain (other parts from reference TRBV7-2 and TRBJ2-5): GAGVSQSPSNKVTEKGKDVELRCDPISGHTALYWYRQSLGQGLEFLIYFQGNSAPDKSGLPSDRFSAERTGGSVSTLTIQRTQQEDSAVYLCASSLRGRLETQYFGPGTRLLVL.

The table lists this clonotype with a few counts. This chain connects TRBV5-1 to TRBJ1-6; 7 bases line up with TRBD1. V was pared by 1 base and J by 3 bases, with 13 bases of the junction left unmatched. Looked up from germline, CDR1 is SGHRS and CDR2 is YFSETQ. The length of the CDR3 is 19 residues. CDR3 bases: TGCGCCAGCAGCTTGTACGGGGGGAACCAGGGGGACTATAATTCACCCCTCCACTTT. Its protein product is CASSLYGGNQGDYNSPLHF.

This clonotype was detected ten times or more. The chain links TRBV7-2 to TRBJ2-1, with TRBD2 matching over 12 bases. Germline V gene lookup returns CDR1 SGHTA and CDR2 FQGNSA. Germline trimming cut 2 bases from V and 8 bases from J; bases unmatched to any gene: 7. CDR3 length equals 16 residues. The CDR3 DNA sequence: TGTGCCAGCAGCTTATACCGGACTAGCGGGGCCGATGAGCAGTTCTTC. This translates into CASSLYRTSGADEQFF.

This clonotype was recorded many times. V usage is TRBV6-5 and J usage is TRBJ2-2; D remains unclear. V dropped 0 bases and J dropped 11 bases, with 16 bases sitting between them. The CDR3 extends over 15 amino acids. The germline gives CDR1 MNHEY, CDR2 SVGAGI. The CDR3, as DNA: TGTGCCAGCAGTTACTCTTTACTGACCTCCGCTGAGCTGTTTTTT. Residues: CASSYSLLTSAELFF.

This clonotype showed up just a few times. The chain carries TRBV7-2 and TRBJ1-1; D possibly corresponds to TRBD1 (6 bases). CDR1 is SGHTA, CDR2 FQGNSA, per germline. The CDR3 runs 13 residues. Trimming shortened V by 1 base and J by 7 bases, and 10 bases separated the two germline ends. DNA of the CDR3: TGTGCCAGCAGCTTAGTAGGGGGGATTGAAGCTTTCTTT. Protein sequence: CASSLVGGIEAFF.

This chain connects TRBV4-2 to TRBJ2-2; 7 bases are shared with TRBD2. In germline, CDR1 is LGHNA, CDR2 YNFKEQ. V was pared by 0 bases and J by 3 bases, with 4 bases of the junction left unmatched. The CDR3 spans 16 residues. The CDR3 loop is CASSQDLRGDTGELFF. For the CDR3, the DNA is TGTGCCAGCAGCCAAGATCTACGGGGGGACACCGGGGAGCTGTTTTTT.

The chain uses TRBV19 and TRBJ2-1, with D uncertain. This CDR3 is built from 15 residues. V gave up 3 bases and J gave up 0 bases, with 9 bases separating them. Per germline, CDR1 LNHDA and CDR2 SQIVND (reference sequence). Here the CDR3 DNA reads TGTGCCAGTAGTATGGAGCCCAACTCCTACAATGAGCAGTTCTTC. It yields the protein CASSMEPNSYNEQFF.

This clonotype was seen repeatedly, ten times or more. The chain has TRBV7-2 and TRBJ1-1; the D gene is possibly TRBD1 (6 bases). The CDR3 consists of 11 residues. The V gene's germline CDR1 is SGHTA and CDR2 FQGNSA. Trimming took off 5 bases at V and 10 bases at J, with 11 bases between the two ends. The CDR3: CASSPRGVAFF. The CDR3, as DNA: TGTGCCAGCAGCCCGAGGGGGGTAGCTTTCTTT.

About this clonotype itself: A read error is possible here, since a much larger clone lies one base away. The V and J genes are TRBV6-8 and TRBJ1-6; D gene ambiguous. The CDR3 totals 16 residues. Germline V gene lookup returns CDR1 MNHGY and CDR2 SAAAGT. Between the trimmed V and J ends, which lost 5 bases and 0 bases, there was a span of 11 bases. CDR3 sequence (DNA): TGTGCCAGCAGTAGGGTGGGGAGCTCCTATAATTCACCCCTCCACTTT. As protein: CASSRVGSSYNSPLHF.

This clonotype showed up many times. The genes are TRBV29-1 and TRBJ1-1, with TRBD1 matching over 8 bases. The CDR3 runs 12 residues. The trim removed 6 bases at V and 6 bases at J, leaving 6 bases unmatched. Germline V gene lookup returns CDR1 SQVTM and CDR2 ANQGSEA. The CDR3 region is CSVNQGAAEAFF. The CDR3 DNA is TGCAGCGTGAACCAGGGGGCCGCTGAAGCTTTCTTT.

This clonotype was found many times. The CDR3 region has the DNA TGCAGTGCTAGAGTCCCTCTCGGGGATAGGGAAAAACTGTTTTTT. Its translation: CSARVPLGDREKLFF. The chain employs TRBV20-1 and TRBJ1-4; no firm D call. Per the germline V gene, CDR1 is DFQATT and CDR2 is SNEGSKA (reference sequence). The length of the CDR3 is 15 residues. V dropped 1 base and J dropped 8 bases, with 17 bases sitting between them.

This clonotype was found many times. This rearrangement joins TRBV7-2 to TRBJ1-2; D is ambiguous. CDR3 length: 15 residues. V lost 5 bases, J lost 4 bases, and 17 bases lay in between. CDR1 is SGHTA and CDR2 is FQGNSA in the germline V gene. The CDR3, as DNA: TGTGCCAGCAGCACCGTCGTCGGGCGAGGCTATGGCTACACCTTC. Protein product: CASSTVVGRGYGYTF.

This clonotype occurred once. Since a much larger clone is just one base distant, this may be a read error. CDR3 in amino acids: CATSARLSNTGELFF. The CDR3, as DNA: TGTGCCACCTCAGCGCGACTGTCGAACACCGGGGAGCTGTTTTTT. V and J are TRBV28 and TRBJ2-2; D not resolved. V was pared by 10 bases and J by 0 bases, with 15 bases between. Germline CDR1 and CDR2: MDHEN and SYDVKM. The CDR3 loop spans 15 amino acids.

This clonotype was counted a few times. This sequence joins TRBV9 and TRBJ2-2; D tentatively reads TRBD1 or TRBD2 (5 bases each). With 5 bases removed from V and 1 base from J, the gap between germline ends came to 15 bases. The V gene's germline CDR1 is SGDLS and CDR2 YYNGEE. CDR3 length equals 16 residues. CDR3 nucleotide sequence: TGTGCCAGCAGGCCACCGGGACCCGGGAACACCGGGGAGCTGTTTTTT. Amino acid sequence: CASRPPGPGNTGELFF. Full variable domain (missing parts from reference TRBV9 and TRBJ2-2): DSGVTQTPKHLITATGQRVTLRCSPRSGDLSVYWYQQSLDQGLQFLIQYYNGEERAKGNILERFSAQQFPDLHSELNLSSLELGDSALYFCASRPPGPGNTGELFFGEGSRLTVL.

This clonotype was found many times. The CDR3 nucleotides read TGTGCCAGCAGCTTATCTGTGCGGGGGCGAACCTACGAGCAGTACTTC. It is translated as CASSLSVRGRTYEQYF. The chain is built from TRBV7-2 and TRBJ2-7, with a weak D call TRBD2 (7 bases). Germline lookup yields CDR1 SGHTA and CDR2 FQGNSA. Between the trimmed V and J ends, which lost 2 bases and 2 bases, there was a span of 16 bases. The CDR3 is 16 residues long.

This clonotype was observed at least ten times. The rearrangement uses TRBV12-3 or TRBV12-4 and TRBJ1-3, with TRBD1 matching 7 bases. CDR3 size: 12 residues. V lost 6 bases, J lost 4 bases, and 0 bases stayed unmatched. The CDR3 reads CASRQGGNTIYF. CDR3 bases: TGTGCCAGCAGACAGGGGGGAAACACCATATATTTT.

This sequence joins TRBV28 and TRBJ1-3; D uncertain. The CDR3 loop spans 17 amino acids. V was trimmed by 2 bases and J by 0 bases, leaving 14 bases between them. Germline-derived CDR1 and CDR2 are MDHEN and SYDVKM. CDR3 amino acids: CASSLGGSSRSGNTIYF. CDR3 in DNA: TGTGCCAGCAGTTTAGGAGGGAGCAGCCGCTCTGGAAACACCATATATTTT. The whole variable domain, remainder taken from reference TRBV28 and TRBJ1-3, is DVKVTQSSRYLVKRTGEKVFLECVQDMDHENMFWYRQDPGLGLRLIYFSYDVKMKEKGDIPEGYSVSREKKERFSLILESASTNQTSMYLCASSLGGSSRSGNTIYFGEGSWLTVV.

Ten or more counts support this clonotype. The chain uses TRBV6-4 and TRBJ2-1, with D possibly being TRBD1 or TRBD2 (7 bases each). CDR1 is MRHNA and CDR2 is SNTAGT in the germline V gene. The V and J ends lost 3 bases and 0 bases respectively, with 21 bases between them. The CDR3 extends over 19 amino acids. CDR3 nucleotides: TGTGCCAGCAGTGAAAGGGGGGGACAGTCTTTTTCCTCCTACAATGAGCAGTTCTTC. This encodes CASSERGGQSFSSYNEQFF.